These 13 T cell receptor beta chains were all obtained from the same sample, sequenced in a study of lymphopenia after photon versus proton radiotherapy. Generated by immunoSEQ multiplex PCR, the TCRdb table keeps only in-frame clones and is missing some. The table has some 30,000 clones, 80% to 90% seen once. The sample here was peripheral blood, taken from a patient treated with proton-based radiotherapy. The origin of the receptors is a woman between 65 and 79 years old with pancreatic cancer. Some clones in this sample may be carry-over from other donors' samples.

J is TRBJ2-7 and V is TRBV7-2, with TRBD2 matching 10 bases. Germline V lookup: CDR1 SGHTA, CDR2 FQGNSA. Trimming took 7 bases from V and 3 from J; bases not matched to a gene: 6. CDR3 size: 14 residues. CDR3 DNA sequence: TGTGCCAGCACCACCCTAGCGGGAGACTACGAGCAGTACTTC. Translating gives CASTTLAGDYEQYF.

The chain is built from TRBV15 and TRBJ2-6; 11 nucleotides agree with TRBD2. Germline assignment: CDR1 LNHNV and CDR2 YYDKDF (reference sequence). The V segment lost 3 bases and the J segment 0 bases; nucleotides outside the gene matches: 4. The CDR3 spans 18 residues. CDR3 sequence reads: CATSSGTSGNSGANVLTF. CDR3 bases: TGTGCCACCAGCAGTGGGACTAGCGGAAACTCTGGGGCCAACGTCCTGACTTTC.

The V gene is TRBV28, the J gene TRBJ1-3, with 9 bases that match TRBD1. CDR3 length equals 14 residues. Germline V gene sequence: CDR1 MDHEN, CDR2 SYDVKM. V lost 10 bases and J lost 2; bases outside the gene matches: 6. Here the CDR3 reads CAIQQGAPGNTIYF. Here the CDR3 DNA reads TGTGCCATCCAACAGGGGGCGCCTGGAAACACCATATATTTT. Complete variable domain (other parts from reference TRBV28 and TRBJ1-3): DVKVTQSSRYLVKRTGEKVFLECVQDMDHENMFWYRQDPGLGLRLIYFSYDVKMKEKGDIPEGYSVSREKKERFSLILESASTNQTSMYLCAIQQGAPGNTIYFGEGSWLTVV.

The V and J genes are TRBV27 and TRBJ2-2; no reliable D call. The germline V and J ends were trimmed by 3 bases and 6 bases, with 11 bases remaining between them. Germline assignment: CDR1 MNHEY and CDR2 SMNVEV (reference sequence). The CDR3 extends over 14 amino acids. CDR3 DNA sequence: TGTGCCAGCAGTTTTGACGTCCGGGCCGGGGAGCTGTTTTTT. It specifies CASSFDVRAGELFF.

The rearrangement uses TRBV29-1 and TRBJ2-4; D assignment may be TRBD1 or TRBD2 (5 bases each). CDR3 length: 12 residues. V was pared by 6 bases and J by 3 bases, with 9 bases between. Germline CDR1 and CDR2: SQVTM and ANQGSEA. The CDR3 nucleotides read TGCAGCGTACGGGACGACAAAAACATTCAGTACTTC. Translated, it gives CSVRDDKNIQYF.

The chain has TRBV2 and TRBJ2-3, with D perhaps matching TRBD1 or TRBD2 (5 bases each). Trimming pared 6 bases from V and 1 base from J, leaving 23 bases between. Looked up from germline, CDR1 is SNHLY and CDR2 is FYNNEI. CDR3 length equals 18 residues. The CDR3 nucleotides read TGTGCCAGCAGACAACCTCCTGGGACGGAATTACGCACAGATACGCAGTATTTT. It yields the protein CASRQPPGTELRTDTQYF.

The CDR3 sequence is CASSLQGSTRLYEQYF. CDR3 DNA: TGTGCCAGCAGCTTACAGGGCAGCACTCGACTTTACGAGCAGTACTTC. The J gene is TRBJ2-7, the V gene TRBV5-6; perhaps TRBD1 as D (6 bases). The CDR3 covers 16 residues. CDR1 is SGHDT, CDR2 YYEEEE, per germline. V lost 2 bases and J 4 bases, leaving 19 bases between the germline ends.

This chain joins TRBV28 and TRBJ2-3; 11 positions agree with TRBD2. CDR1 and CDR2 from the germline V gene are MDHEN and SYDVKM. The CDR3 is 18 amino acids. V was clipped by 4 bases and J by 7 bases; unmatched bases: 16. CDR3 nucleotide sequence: TGTGCCAGCAGTTCCCCCGGGACTAGCGGAGGCCCGCTAAATACGCAGTATTTT. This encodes CASSSPGTSGGPLNTQYF. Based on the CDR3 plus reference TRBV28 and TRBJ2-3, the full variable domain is DVKVTQSSRYLVKRTGEKVFLECVQDMDHENMFWYRQDPGLGLRLIYFSYDVKMKEKGDIPEGYSVSREKKERFSLILESASTNQTSMYLCASSSPGTSGGPLNTQYFGPGTRLTVL.

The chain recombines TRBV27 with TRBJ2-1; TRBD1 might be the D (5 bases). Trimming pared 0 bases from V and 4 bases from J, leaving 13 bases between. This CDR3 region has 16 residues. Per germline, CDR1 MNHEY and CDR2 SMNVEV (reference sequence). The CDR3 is CASSLSTAWPYNEQFF. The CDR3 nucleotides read TGTGCCAGCAGTTTATCGACAGCCTGGCCGTACAATGAGCAGTTCTTC.

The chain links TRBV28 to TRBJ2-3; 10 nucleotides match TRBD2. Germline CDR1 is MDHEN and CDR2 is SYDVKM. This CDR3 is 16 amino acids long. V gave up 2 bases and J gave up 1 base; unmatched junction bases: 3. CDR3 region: CASSLRGTSGTDTQYF. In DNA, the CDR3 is TGTGCCAGCAGTTTAAGGGGGACTAGCGGCACAGATACGCAGTATTTT.

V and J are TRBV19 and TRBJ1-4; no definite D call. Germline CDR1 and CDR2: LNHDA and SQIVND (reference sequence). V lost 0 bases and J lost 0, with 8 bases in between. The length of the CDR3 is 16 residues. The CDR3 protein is CASSIDLAATNEKLFF. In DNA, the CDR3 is TGTGCCAGTAGTATAGATCTGGCCGCAACTAATGAAAAACTGTTTTTT.

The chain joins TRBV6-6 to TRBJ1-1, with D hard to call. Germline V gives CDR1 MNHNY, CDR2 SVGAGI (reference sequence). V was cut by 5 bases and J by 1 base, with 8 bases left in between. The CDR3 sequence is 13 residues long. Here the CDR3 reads CASSRGENTEAFF. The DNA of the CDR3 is TGTGCCAGCAGTCGCGGGGAGAACACTGAAGCTTTCTTT.

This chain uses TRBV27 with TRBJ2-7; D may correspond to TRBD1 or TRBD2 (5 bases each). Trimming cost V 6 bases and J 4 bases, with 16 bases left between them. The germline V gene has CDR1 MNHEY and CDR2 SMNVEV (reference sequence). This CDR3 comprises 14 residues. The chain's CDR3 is CASRAGTVPYEQYF. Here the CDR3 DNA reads TGTGCCAGCAGAGCCGGGACGGTCCCTTACGAGCAGTACTTC.